The rows below give T cell receptor beta chains drawn from one sample of a study of metastatic and nonmetastatic thyroid tumors. TCRdb recomputed clones from the PCR reads via MiXCR. The sample lists several thousand clones, roughly 24% occurring once. Sequenced: adjacent normal tissue. Receptors originate from a female donor with papillary thyroid cancer or a benign thyroid nodule (not recorded which). Some clones in this sample may be carry-over from other donors' samples. CDR3s include the opening cysteine and the closing phenylalanine or tryptophan. D genes are given only for firm matches. Not every row has a clone size; where given, it reads once, few, many or a size class.

V gene,clone size,D gene,J gene,CDR3 protein,CDR3 DNA
TRBV6-1,-,-,TRBJ1-5,CASSGYSGPNQPQHF,TGTGCCAGCAGTGGCTACAGTGGGCCCAATCAGCCCCAGCATTTT
TRBV20-1,-,-,TRBJ1-1,CSARGGGNTEAFF,TGCAGTGCTAGAGGGGGGGGGAACACTGAAGCTTTCTTT
TRBV6-1,-,TRBD2,TRBJ2-7,CASTGTSGGYHEQYF,TGTGCCAGCACCGGGACTAGCGGGGGGTATCACGAGCAGTACTTC
TRBV7-2,medium-sized,-,TRBJ2-1,CASSSGLVKEQFF,TGTGCCAGCAGCTCGGGACTGGTCAAAGAGCAGTTCTTC
TRBV25-1,few,-,TRBJ1-4,CASSESTSGNEKLFF,TGTGCCAGCAGTGAATCAACGTCCGGGAATGAAAAACTGTTTTTT
TRBV11-3,-,TRBD1,TRBJ2-2,CASSLDRVDTGELFF,TGTGCCAGCAGCTTGGACAGGGTGGACACCGGGGAGCTGTTTTTT
TRBV20-1,-,-,TRBJ2-3,CSVVGGYTDTQYF,TGCAGCGTAGTCGGGGGTTACACAGATACGCAGTATTTT
TRBV11-2,medium-sized,TRBD2,TRBJ2-1,CASSLIGTSGSTRNEQFF,TGTGCCAGCAGCTTAATCGGGACTAGCGGGAGTACCCGCAATGAGCAGTTCTTC
TRBV19,few,TRBD2,TRBJ2-1,CASSILAGDYNEQFF,TGTGCCAGTAGTATTCTAGCGGGAGATTACAATGAGCAGTTCTTC
TRBV28,-,-,TRBJ1-6,CASSSSYGYNSPLHF,TGTGCCAGCAGTTCCAGTTACGGATATAATTCACCCCTCCACTTT
TRBV7-3,-,-,TRBJ2-3,CASGELGVGDTQYF,TGTGCCAGCGGCGAGTTGGGGGTCGGGGATACGCAGTATTTT
TRBV6-6,-,-,TRBJ2-5,CASSLLGGLGTQYF,TGTGCCAGCAGCTTACTAGGAGGGCTGGGGACCCAGTACTTC
TRBV7-2,medium-sized,-,TRBJ2-6,CASSLGTSGANVLTF,TGTGCCAGCAGCTTAGGCACCTCTGGGGCCAACGTCCTGACTTTC
TRBV28,-,-,TRBJ1-4,CASSSVGTPNEKLFF,TGTGCCAGCAGTAGCGTGGGCACTCCCAATGAAAAACTGTTTTTT
TRBV29-1,medium-sized,TRBD1,TRBJ2-1,CSADQGAPYNEQFF,TGCAGCGCTGACCAGGGGGCTCCCTACAATGAGCAGTTCTTC
TRBV7-2,-,TRBD2,TRBJ2-3,CASSLGLAGGRSTDTQYF,TGTGCCAGCAGCTTAGGGCTAGCGGGAGGGCGGAGCACAGATACGCAGTATTTT
TRBV20-1,once,TRBD2,TRBJ2-7,CSGETNSGSPYEQYF,TGCAGTGGTGAGACTAATAGCGGGTCGCCCTACGAGCAGTACTTC
TRBV4-3,medium-sized,-,TRBJ2-1,CASSQDPTDEQFF,TGCGCCAGCAGCCAAGATCCTACGGATGAGCAGTTCTTC
TRBV5-1,few,-,TRBJ1-2,CASSLERVRDCTF,TGCGCCAGCAGCCTGGAAAGGGTCCGGGATTGCACCTTC
TRBV30,-,-,TRBJ1-1,CAWGGVFTEAFF,TGTGCCTGGGGGGGGGTTTTCACTGAAGCTTTCTTT
TRBV6-1,-,-,TRBJ1-2,CASSDSRNYGYTF,TGTGCCAGCAGTGACAGCAGAAACTATGGCTACACCTTC
TRBV20-1,once,TRBD2,TRBJ2-3,CSARASGIDTQYF,TGCAGTGCTAGAGCTAGCGGGATAGATACGCAGTATTTT
TRBV7-9,few,-,TRBJ1-1,CASSLTGMNTEAFF,TGTGCCAGCAGCTTAACCGGTATGAACACTGAAGCTTTCTTT
TRBV27,medium-sized,-,TRBJ2-2,CASSNTGELFF,TGTGCCAGCAGTAACACCGGGGAGCTGTTTTTT
TRBV20-1,-,-,TRBJ1-4,CSARESQDIGEKLFF,TGCAGTGCTAGAGAGTCCCAGGACATCGGCGAAAAACTGTTTTTT
TRBV9,many,TRBD1,TRBJ2-3,CASSVEGASADTQYF,TGTGCCAGCAGCGTCGAGGGGGCCAGCGCAGATACGCAGTATTTT
TRBV29-1,medium-sized,-,TRBJ2-2,CSVWDTGELFF,TGCAGCGTTTGGGACACCGGGGAGCTGTTTTTT
TRBV5-6,many,-,TRBJ2-2,CASSFTGELFF,TGTGCCAGCAGTTTCACCGGGGAGCTGTTTTTT
TRBV20-1,medium-sized,TRBD2,TRBJ2-7,CSARDWREFIEQYF,TGCAGTGCTAGAGATTGGCGGGAGTTCATCGAGCAGTACTTC